The 25 T cell receptor beta chains reported below all come from one sample, sequenced in a study of blood T cell repertoires in COVID-19. Clones were sequenced by immunoSEQ multiplex PCR, and TCRdb holds only the in-frame ones, with some missing. Here the sample spans around 400,000 clones, about 89% being singletons. The sample taken for sequencing was PBMCs or T cells enriched from blood (not recorded which). These receptors all stem from a woman in her forties who had been exposed to COVID-19.

The chain uses TRBV19 and TRBJ1-1; 9 bases map to TRBD1. The J segment lost 9 bases and the V segment lost 5 bases, leaving 10 bases of the junction unmatched. In germline, CDR1 is LNHDA, CDR2 SQIVND (reference sequence). This CDR3 is built from 14 residues. CDR3 in DNA: TGTGCCAGTAGTGGCGCCCGGGACAGGGAGCAAGCTTTCTTT. Translating it yields CASSGARDREQAFF.

CDR3 coding DNA: TGTGCCACCAGCAGAGTGCCAGGGAACGAGCAGTACTTC. Its translation is CATSRVPGNEQYF. The rearrangement joins TRBV15 to TRBJ2-7; TRBD1 is a possible D gene (5 bases). V shed 1 base and J shed 5 bases, with 9 bases lying between them. Germline V lookup: CDR1 LNHNV, CDR2 YYDKDF (reference sequence). This CDR3 spans 13 amino acids.

This clone appeared a single time. V and J are TRBV6-6 and TRBJ2-6; D ambiguous. The CDR3 runs 15 residues. Germline values: CDR1 MNHNY, CDR2 SVGAGI (reference sequence). With 0 bases removed from V and 0 bases from J, the gap between germline ends came to 3 bases. The CDR3 DNA reads TGTGCCAGCAGTTACTCGCGCTCTGGGGCCAACGTCCTGACTTTC. Residues: CASSYSRSGANVLTF.

J is TRBJ2-7 and V is TRBV7-5; the tabulated D call, TRBD2, remains unverified against the DNA. TRBV7-5 is deemed a pseudogene. The CDR3 is made up of 18 amino acids. CDR3 sequence: CVRSLPISGCPSSYEQYF. In nucleotides, the CDR3 is TGTGTCAGAAGCTTACCTATTAGCGGGTGCCCAAGCTCCTACGAGCAGTACTTC.

The V and J genes are TRBV29-1 and TRBJ2-2; D call uncertain. This CDR3 is 14 amino acids long. The germline gives CDR1 SQVTM, CDR2 ANQGSEA. The V end was cut by 2 bases, the J end by 1 base, with 8 bases between. CDR3 in amino acids: CSVELPENTGELFF. CDR3 sequence (DNA): TGCAGCGTTGAATTGCCAGAGAACACCGGGGAGCTGTTTTTT.

The chain employs TRBV7-3 and TRBJ1-5; 9 nucleotides agree with TRBD1. The CDR3 runs to 15 residues. Germline assignment: CDR1 SGHTA and CDR2 FQGTGA. Trimming took 2 bases from V and 4 from J; bases not matched to a gene: 3. The CDR3 protein is CASSLGQGQNQPQHF. CDR3 in DNA: TGTGCCAGCAGCTTAGGACAGGGGCAAAATCAGCCCCAGCATTTT.

This clone was observed a few times. The chain joins TRBV5-1 to TRBJ2-6; D is unresolved. The germline CDR1 and CDR2 sequences are SGHRS and YFSETQ. This CDR3 is 16 amino acids long. V dropped 4 bases and J dropped 0 bases, with 11 bases sitting between them. CDR3 DNA: TGCGCCAGCAGCATCCGACAAAACTCTGGGGCCAACGTCCTGACTTTC. Translation: CASSIRQNSGANVLTF.

V is TRBV10-3 and J is TRBJ1-1; D perhaps matches TRBD1 (6 bases). This CDR3 spans 16 amino acids. V was pared by 8 bases and J by 5 bases, with 24 bases between. Germline values: CDR1 ENHRY, CDR2 SYGVKD. The chain's CDR3 is CAIAEGRGSSATEAFF. CDR3 DNA: TGTGCCATCGCCGAGGGCAGGGGTTCGTCAGCGACTGAAGCTTTCTTT.

CDR3 protein: CATSRWDRENYGYTF. The CDR3 region has the DNA TGTGCCACCAGCAGATGGGACAGGGAAAACTATGGCTACACCTTC. The V and J genes are TRBV15 and TRBJ1-2; 9 nucleotides agree with TRBD1. Trimming took 2 bases from V and 2 from J; bases not matched to a gene: 3. The germline gives CDR1 LNHNV, CDR2 YYDKDF (reference sequence). The CDR3 sequence is 15 residues long.

V is TRBV30 and J is TRBJ1-1; no firm D call. The CDR3 covers 14 residues. Trimming stripped 3 bases from V and 9 bases from J, with 20 bases between. Looked up from germline, CDR1 is GTSNPN and CDR2 is SVGIG (reference sequence). This CDR3 reads CAWSEAPSFPKAFF. CDR3 sequence (DNA): TGTGCCTGGAGCGAAGCCCCATCGTTTCCGAAAGCTTTCTTT.

J is TRBJ1-2 and V is TRBV9; 7 nucleotides align to TRBD1. The CDR3 is 16 residues long. Germline values: CDR1 SGDLS, CDR2 YYNGEE. The trim removed 3 bases at V and 6 bases at J, leaving 14 bases unmatched. CDR3 amino acids: CASSAQTGIGANGYTF. CDR3 in DNA: TGTGCCAGCAGCGCCCAGACAGGGATCGGGGCAAATGGCTACACCTTC.

This sequence joins TRBV6-5 and TRBJ1-2, with D possibly being TRBD1 (5 bases). This CDR3 spans 15 amino acids. The ends were cut back, 5 bases at V and 7 bases at J, with 20 bases in the middle. Germline V gene sequence: CDR1 MNHEY, CDR2 SVGAGI. The CDR3 loop is CASSLTFGAIRGYTF. The CDR3 bases are TGTGCCAGCAGTCTTACGTTTGGGGCGATCCGTGGCTACACCTTC.

V gene TRBV4-3 combines with J gene TRBJ2-4; 7 positions agree with TRBD2. The V gene end was trimmed by 8 bases and the J gene end by 2 bases; junction bases not matched to a gene: 9. This CDR3 spans 15 amino acids. CDR1 and CDR2 (germline): LGHNA, YSLEER. The CDR3, as DNA: TGCGCCAGCTCTACTGGGGGGGGGACCAAAAACATTCAGTACTTC. Its protein is CASSTGGGTKNIQYF.

This chain links TRBV6-5 with TRBJ1-6; D is undetermined. The germline V and J ends were trimmed by 3 bases and 7 bases, with 4 bases remaining between them. The CDR3 is made up of 12 amino acids. The germline gives CDR1 MNHEY, CDR2 SVGAGI. The CDR3 DNA sequence: TGTGCCAGCAGTTATCAGAATTCACCCCTCCACTTT. Translated, it gives CASSYQNSPLHF.

The CDR3, as DNA: TGTGCCAGCAGCTTGCCAGGGACAGGGGACAATGAGCAGTTCTTC. Translation: CASSLPGTGDNEQFF. J is TRBJ2-1 and V is TRBV5-6, with 10 positions matching TRBD1. This CDR3 has 15 residues. After removal of 1 base from V and 5 bases from J, the junction contained 3 bases not matched to a gene. Germline values: CDR1 SGHDT, CDR2 YYEEEE.

The chain uses TRBV6-2 or TRBV6-3 and TRBJ2-7, with 10 positions matching TRBD2. The CDR3 sequence is 15 residues long. V lost 3 bases and J lost 3; bases outside the gene matches: 5. CDR1 MNHEY and CDR2 SVGEGT come from the germline V gene. CDR3 protein: CASSYGTSERYEQYF. In nucleotides, the CDR3 is TGTGCCAGCAGTTATGGGACTAGCGAGCGCTACGAGCAGTACTTC.

The chain combines TRBV7-2 with TRBJ2-1; a possible D gene is TRBD2 (6 bases). Germline loops: CDR1 SGHTA, CDR2 FQGNSA. The CDR3 is made up of 15 amino acids. Trimming left V 2 bases short and J 6 bases short, with 14 bases between. The CDR3 nucleotides are TGTGCCAGCAGCTTATTACGGTTGGGGGGCAATGAGCAGTTCTTC. It yields the protein CASSLLRLGGNEQFF.

V usage is TRBV24-1 and J usage is TRBJ1-2, with D possibly being TRBD1 (6 bases). Trimming pared 3 bases from V and 4 bases from J, leaving 8 bases between. The germline V gene encodes CDR1 KGHDR and CDR2 SFDVKD. The CDR3 runs to 13 residues. The CDR3 protein is CATSDKDSYGYTF. The DNA of the CDR3 is TGTGCCACCAGTGATAAGGACAGCTATGGCTACACCTTC.

This clone was recorded a few times. V usage is TRBV30 and J usage is TRBJ2-5; 7 bases are shared with TRBD1. CDR3 length equals 12 residues. With 3 bases clipped from V and 5 bases from J, the junction kept 3 bases outside the gene matches. Germline CDR1 and CDR2: GTSNPN and SVGIG (reference sequence). The CDR3 here is CAWSKTGETQYF. The DNA of the CDR3 is TGTGCCTGGAGCAAGACAGGGGAGACCCAGTACTTC.

This clone is a singleton in its sample. V is TRBV6-5 and J is TRBJ2-1; the match to TRBD2 covers 12 bases. V shed 0 bases and J 7 bases; nucleotides not matched to a gene: 4. The germline gives CDR1 MNHEY, CDR2 SVGAGI. The CDR3 extends over 16 amino acids. The CDR3 DNA is TGTGCCAGCAGTTACTCGACTAGCGGGAGATCAAATGAGCAGTTCTTC. Its translation is CASSYSTSGRSNEQFF.

The chain links TRBV7-2 to TRBJ2-5; 10 bases fit TRBD1. CDR1 SGHTA and CDR2 FQGNSA come from the germline V gene. The CDR3 is 13 amino acids. V trimming: 5 bases; J trimming: 5 bases; junction bases outside the gene matches: 2. The CDR3 is CASSGDRGETQYF. The CDR3 coding sequence is TGTGCCAGCAGCGGGGACAGGGGTGAGACCCAGTACTTC.

This chain joins TRBV3-1 (or the pseudogene TRBV3-2) and TRBJ1-5; D is uncertain. In germline, CDR1 is LGHDT, CDR2 YNNKEL (reference sequence). The CDR3 is 14 amino acids. The V end lost 3 bases, the J end lost 3 bases, and 9 bases lay between the germline ends. In nucleotides, the CDR3 is TGTGCCAGCAGCCAGTCCACAGCCAATCAGCCCCAGCATTTT. It codes for CASSQSTANQPQHF.

Concerning this clone: Different DNA sequences within this sample yield the same CDR3. This rearrangement joins TRBV7-9 to TRBJ2-1; 8 positions agree with TRBD2. The germline V gene has CDR1 SEHNR and CDR2 FQNEAQ (reference sequence). The CDR3 length is 13 residues. Losses at the gene ends were 6 bases for V and 6 bases for J; bases not matched to a gene: 4. The CDR3 loop is CASRPSGGNEQFF. CDR3 nucleotide sequence: TGTGCCAGCAGGCCGAGCGGGGGCAATGAGCAGTTCTTC. Complete variable domain (other parts from reference TRBV7-9 and TRBJ2-1): DTGVSQNPRHKITKRGQNVTFRCDPISEHNRLYWYRQTLGQGPEFLTYFQNEAQLEKSRLLSDRFSAERPKGSFSTLEIQRTEQGDSAMYLCASRPSGGNEQFFGPGTRLTVL.

The chain employs TRBV9 and TRBJ2-3; 7 nucleotides match TRBD2. The V gene end was trimmed by 2 bases and the J gene end by 5 bases; junction bases not matched to a gene: 2. This CDR3 comprises 13 residues. Per the germline V gene, CDR1 is SGDLS and CDR2 is YYNGEE. The CDR3 sequence is CASSVWGGDTQYF. CDR3 DNA sequence: TGTGCCAGCAGCGTTTGGGGGGGAGATACGCAGTATTTT.

The CDR3 sequence is CASSQRQGARTGELFF. As DNA, the CDR3 is TGTGCCAGTAGCCAACGACAGGGGGCGCGGACCGGGGAGCTGTTTTTT. J is TRBJ2-2 and V is TRBV19; 10 bases are shared with TRBD1. The CDR3 spans 16 residues. The germline V gene encodes CDR1 LNHDA and CDR2 SQIVND (reference sequence). V trimming: 6 bases; J trimming: 5 bases; junction bases outside the gene matches: 9.